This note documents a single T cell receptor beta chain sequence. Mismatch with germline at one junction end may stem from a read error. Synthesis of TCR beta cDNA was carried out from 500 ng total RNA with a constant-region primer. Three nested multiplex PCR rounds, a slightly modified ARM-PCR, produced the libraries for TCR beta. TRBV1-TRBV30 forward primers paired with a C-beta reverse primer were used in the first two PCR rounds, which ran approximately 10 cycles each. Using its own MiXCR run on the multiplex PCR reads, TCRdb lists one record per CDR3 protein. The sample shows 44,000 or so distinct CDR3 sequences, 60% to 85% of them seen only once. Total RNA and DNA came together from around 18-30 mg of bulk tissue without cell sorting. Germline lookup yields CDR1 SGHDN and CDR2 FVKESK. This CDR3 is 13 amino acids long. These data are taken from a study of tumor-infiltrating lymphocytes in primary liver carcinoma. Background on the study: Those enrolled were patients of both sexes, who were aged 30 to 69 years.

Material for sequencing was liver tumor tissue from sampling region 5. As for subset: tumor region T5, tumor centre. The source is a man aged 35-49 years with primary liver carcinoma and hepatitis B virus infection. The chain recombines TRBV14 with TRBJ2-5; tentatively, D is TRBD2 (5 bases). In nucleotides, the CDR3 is TGTGCCTGCAGCCAAGTCCCTAGCGAGACCCAGTACTTC. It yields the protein CACSQVPSETQYF.